What follows are 30 T cell receptor beta chains derived from one specimen sequenced in a study of blood T cell repertoires in COVID-19. Method: immunoSEQ multiplex PCR; TCRdb's copy keeps in-frame clones and lacks some. Here the sample spans around 180,000 clones, around four fifths being singletons. Sequences were obtained from peripheral blood. These receptors came from a man between 65 and 79 years old with active or convalescent COVID-19.

This clone occurred a few times. The chain links TRBV30 to TRBJ1-2; 9 positions agree with TRBD1. Germline V gene sequence: CDR1 GTSNPN, CDR2 SVGIG (reference sequence). The CDR3 is made up of 14 amino acids. Losses at the gene ends were 3 bases for V and 7 bases for J; bases not matched to a gene: 9. In nucleotides, the CDR3 is TGTGCCTGGAGCACAGGGGGCGCATCTGCTGGCTACACCTTC. This translates into CAWSTGGASAGYTF.

This chain joins TRBV5-6 and TRBJ1-2; 7 bases map to TRBD1. This CDR3 contains 16 residues. Losses at the gene ends were 4 bases for V and 4 bases for J; bases not matched to a gene: 13. Germline loops: CDR1 SGHDT, CDR2 YYEEEE. The CDR3 DNA follows: TGTGCCAGCAGCCTAACCGCTCGACAGGGACCCTATGGCTACACCTTC. Residues: CASSLTARQGPYGYTF. The complete variable domain, with remaining parts taken from reference TRBV5-6 and TRBJ1-2, reads DAGVTQSPTHLIKTRGQQVTLRCSPKSGHDTVSWYQQALGQGPQFIFQYYEEEERQRGNFPDRFSGHQFPNYSSELNVNALLLGDSALYLCASSLTARQGPYGYTFGSGTRLTVV.

The sample holds a few counts of this clone. The V and J genes are TRBV6-5 and TRBJ1-4, with D unresolved. Per the germline V gene, CDR1 is MNHEY and CDR2 is SVGAGI. The CDR3 is 14 amino acids. V dropped 0 bases and J dropped 14 bases, with 16 bases sitting between them. The CDR3 here is CASSYSRETVALFF. In DNA form, the CDR3 reads TGTGCCAGCAGTTACTCGAGGGAGACGGTAGCTCTGTTTTTT.

The chain is built from TRBV12-1 and TRBJ1-1. TRBV12-1 is shown as a pseudogene. The CDR3 spans 19 residues. CDR3 sequence reads: CASSFAAPSGFWFCTEAFF. In nucleotides, the CDR3 is TGTGCCAGCAGCTTTGCTGCCCCGTCGGGGTTCTGGTTTTGCACTGAAGCTTTCTTT.

The rearrangement joins TRBV5-1 to TRBJ1-1; maybe TRBD1 (5 bases). The CDR3 contains 14 residues. The germline V gene has CDR1 SGHRS and CDR2 YFSETQ. Trimming took off 1 base at V and 4 bases at J, with 11 bases between the two ends. This CDR3 is CASSLSQGSTEAFF. CDR3 nucleotide sequence: TGCGCCAGCAGCTTGTCCCAGGGTAGCACTGAAGCTTTCTTT.

The CDR3 DNA reads as TGTGCCAGCAGTGAATTAGGGACTAGCGGGGGATGGAATGAGCAGTTCTTC. This sequence encodes CASSELGTSGGWNEQFF. The chain couples TRBV2 to TRBJ2-1, with TRBD2 matching 14 bases. The junction had 7 bases not matched to a gene; V was cut back by 2 bases and J by 7 bases. There are 17 residues in the CDR3. Germline CDR1 and CDR2: SNHLY and FYNNEI.

This chain connects TRBV19 to TRBJ2-3; 13 nucleotides line up with TRBD2. This CDR3 has 17 amino acids. From germline, CDR1 is LNHDA and CDR2 SQIVND (reference sequence). The J segment lost 6 bases and the V segment lost 6 bases, leaving 12 bases of the junction unmatched. CDR3 region: CASSPGLAGIRGDTQYF. CDR3 bases: TGTGCCAGTAGCCCGGGACTAGCGGGGATTAGGGGGGATACGCAGTATTTT.

The chain combines TRBV27 with TRBJ2-7, with 15 nucleotides matching TRBD2. Germline loops: CDR1 MNHEY, CDR2 SMNVEV (reference sequence). The V and J ends lost 6 bases and 0 bases, in that order; junction bases with no gene match: 6. The CDR3 contains 17 residues. Written as DNA, the CDR3 is TGTGCCAGCAGCGGACTAGCGGGAGGGCCCCTCTCCTACGAGCAGTACTTC. This codes for CASSGLAGGPLSYEQYF.

V and J are TRBV9 and TRBJ1-2, with a weak D call TRBD1 (6 bases). Between the trimmed V and J ends, which lost 3 bases and 0 bases, there was a span of 12 bases. Germline values: CDR1 SGDLS, CDR2 YYNGEE. The CDR3 length is 15 residues. The CDR3 reads CASSARDNANYGYTF. The CDR3, as DNA: TGTGCCAGCAGCGCCCGGGACAACGCTAACTATGGCTACACCTTC. Combining the CDR3 with reference TRBV9 and TRBJ1-2 gives the whole variable domain DSGVTQTPKHLITATGQRVTLRCSPRSGDLSVYWYQQSLDQGLQFLIQYYNGEERAKGNILERFSAQQFPDLHSELNLSSLELGDSALYFCASSARDNANYGYTFGSGTRLTVV.

This rearrangement joins TRBV7-2 to TRBJ1-2; a weak D match, TRBD1 (6 bases). Germline CDR1 is SGHTA and CDR2 is FQGNSA. V lost 7 bases, J lost 0 bases, and 12 bases lay in between. The CDR3 extends over 14 amino acids. CDR3 loop: CASTLDRSNYGYTF. The CDR3 DNA follows: TGTGCCAGCACCCTCGACAGGTCTAACTATGGCTACACCTTC. The full variable domain, rest sourced from reference TRBV7-2 and TRBJ1-2, is GAGVSQSPSNKVTEKGKDVELRCDPISGHTALYWYRQSLGQGLEFLIYFQGNSAPDKSGLPSDRFSAERTGGSVSTLTIQRTQQEDSAVYLCASTLDRSNYGYTFGSGTRLTVV.

The table lists this clone with a few counts. The chain recombines TRBV6-4 with TRBJ2-1; D remains ambiguous. Germline CDR1 MRHNA, CDR2 SNTAGT. The CDR3 is made up of 13 amino acids. V was shortened by 6 bases and J by 2 bases, with 8 bases between the two germline ends. The CDR3 reads CASRSSPYNEQFF. CDR3 sequence (DNA): TGTGCCAGCAGATCCAGTCCCTACAATGAGCAGTTCTTC.

V and J are TRBV6-5 and TRBJ1-1; TRBD1 is a possible D gene (5 bases). This CDR3 comprises 15 residues. V was clipped by 4 bases and J by 4 bases, with 16 bases between them. In germline, CDR1 is MNHEY, CDR2 SVGAGI. The CDR3 sequence is CASSSWDGGATEAFF. The CDR3 DNA reads as TGTGCCAGCAGTTCCTGGGACGGGGGAGCCACTGAAGCTTTCTTT.

The chain couples TRBV4-1 to TRBJ1-1; 8 bases fit TRBD1. The CDR3 spans 13 residues. V shed 10 bases, J shed 2 bases, and the junction held 6 bases outside the gene matches. Per germline, CDR1 MGHRA and CDR2 YSYEKL. DNA for the CDR3: TGCGCCACCAAGGGACAGGCCAACACTGAAGCTTTCTTT. Protein: CATKGQANTEAFF.

V is TRBV3-1 (or the pseudogene TRBV3-2) and J is TRBJ2-3, with D perhaps TRBD1 (6 bases). The CDR3 runs to 17 residues. V lost 1 base and J 2 bases, leaving 16 bases between the germline ends. Germline V gene data show CDR1 as LGHDT and CDR2 as YNNKEL (reference sequence). The CDR3 nucleotides are TGTGCCAGCAGCCAAGGAACAGGGATCGCACACACAGATACGCAGTATTTT. It is translated as CASSQGTGIAHTDTQYF.

V usage is TRBV2 and J usage is TRBJ2-5; TRBD2 matches 7 bases. Trimming took 3 bases from V and 4 from J; bases not matched to a gene: 2. The CDR3 is made up of 13 amino acids. From germline, CDR1 is SNHLY and CDR2 FYNNEI. CDR3 nucleotides: TGTGCCAGCAGTGATTCGGGAGGAGAGACCCAGTACTTC. This sequence encodes CASSDSGGETQYF.

The DNA of the CDR3 is TGTGCCAGTAGTCAGGGGCCCACCGGGGAGCTGTTTTTT. This sequence encodes CASSQGPTGELFF. V and J are TRBV19 and TRBJ2-2; TRBD1 is a possible D gene (6 bases). V was pared by 5 bases and J by 4 bases, with 8 bases between. The CDR3 totals 13 residues. In germline, CDR1 is LNHDA, CDR2 SQIVND (reference sequence).

V is TRBV27 and J is TRBJ2-7, with TRBD1 identical over 9 bases. The length of the CDR3 is 14 residues. CDR1 is MNHEY and CDR2 is SMNVEV in the germline V gene (reference sequence). Trimming took 1 base from V and 7 from J; bases not matched to a gene: 5. The CDR3 DNA is TGTGCCAGCAGTTTATTCGGACAGGGGCTGGAGCAGTACTTC. It encodes CASSLFGQGLEQYF.

The chain combines TRBV5-6 with TRBJ2-5; 7 positions match TRBD1. The CDR3 contains 16 residues. V was pared by 3 bases and J by 5 bases, with 13 bases of the junction left unmatched. From germline, CDR1 is SGHDT and CDR2 YYEEEE. The CDR3 DNA follows: TGTGCCAGCAGCTCCTCAACCCAGGGGGTTGGGGAGACCCAGTACTTC. It encodes CASSSSTQGVGETQYF. Together with reference TRBV5-6 and TRBJ2-5, the CDR3 gives the full variable domain: DAGVTQSPTHLIKTRGQQVTLRCSPKSGHDTVSWYQQALGQGPQFIFQYYEEEERQRGNFPDRFSGHQFPNYSSELNVNALLLGDSALYLCASSSSTQGVGETQYFGPGTRLLVL.

The J gene is TRBJ1-2, the V gene TRBV6-1; 7 bases match TRBD1. This CDR3 spans 14 amino acids. Unmatched junction bases numbered 6, after V lost 3 bases and J lost 5 bases. The germline V gene has CDR1 MNHNS and CDR2 SASEGT. In DNA, the CDR3 is TGTGCCAGCAGTGAGGCGGGGACAGTGTATGGCTACACCTTC. This encodes CASSEAGTVYGYTF.

The chain uses TRBV18 and TRBJ2-7; 10 bases match TRBD2. J gave up 2 bases and V 2 bases, and 3 bases lay outside the gene matches. This CDR3 region has 15 residues. Germline CDR1 is KGHSH and CDR2 is LQKENI. The CDR3 is CASSPGTSVPYEQYF. For the CDR3, the DNA is TGTGCCAGCTCACCAGGGACTAGCGTTCCCTACGAGCAGTACTTC.

The chain links TRBV18 to TRBJ2-1, with a tentative D call TRBD1 (6 bases). There are 13 residues in the CDR3. The V end lost 6 bases, the J end lost 6 bases, and 12 bases lay between the germline ends. CDR1 and CDR2 (germline): KGHSH, LQKENI. CDR3 coding DNA: TGTGCCAGCTCGGAGGACAGACTCAATGAGCAGTTCTTC. Residues: CASSEDRLNEQFF.

A few counts support this clone. The CDR3 bases are TGTGCCAGTAGGGACAGGGGTCGAACAGATACGCAGTATTTT. It is translated as CASRDRGRTDTQYF. The chain has TRBV19 and TRBJ2-3, with TRBD1 matching 9 bases. V was pared by 6 bases and J by 3 bases, with 4 bases of the junction left unmatched. CDR1 and CDR2 from the germline V gene are LNHDA and SQIVND (reference sequence). CDR3 length: 14 residues.

This clone was seen a single time. The genes are TRBV2 and TRBJ2-2, with D uncertain. The CDR3 totals 15 residues. V was trimmed by 2 bases and J by 2 bases, leaving 9 bases between them. Per the germline V gene, CDR1 is SNHLY and CDR2 is FYNNEI. CDR3 protein: CASSELASNTGELFF. CDR3 bases: TGTGCCAGCAGTGAACTCGCGAGCAACACCGGGGAGCTGTTTTTT.

This clone has more than one count but fewer than ten. The gene calls are TRBV11-2 and TRBJ2-1; 12 bases are shared with TRBD2. The CDR3 length is 16 residues. Germline CDR1 and CDR2: SGHAT and FQNNGV. The V segment lost 5 bases and the J segment 7 bases; nucleotides outside the gene matches: 9. CDR3 in amino acids: CASSVTSGRKVNEQFF. DNA for the CDR3: TGTGCCAGCAGCGTAACTAGCGGGAGGAAAGTGAATGAGCAGTTCTTC.

This clone was seen just once. The chain employs TRBV5-4 and TRBJ2-1; 12 bases are a match to TRBD2. The junction had 10 bases not matched to a gene; V was cut back by 3 bases and J by 9 bases. Germline CDR1 is SGHNT and CDR2 is YYREEE (reference sequence). This CDR3 region has 16 residues. The CDR3 loop reads CASSSTTSGGLSEQFF. The CDR3 region has the DNA TGTGCCAGCAGCTCTACGACTAGCGGGGGTTTAAGTGAGCAGTTCTTC.

V is TRBV5-1 and J is TRBJ2-5, with D unresolved. Trimming stripped 2 bases from V and 0 bases from J, with 8 bases between. CDR1 SGHRS and CDR2 YFSETQ come from the germline V gene. The CDR3 has 14 residues. CDR3 protein: CASSFSADQETQYF. The CDR3 DNA reads as TGCGCCAGCAGCTTCTCTGCGGACCAAGAGACCCAGTACTTC.

The J gene is TRBJ2-7, the V gene TRBV10-3; possible D gene TRBD2, 5 bases. CDR3 length: 15 residues. Trimming took 0 bases from V and 0 from J, leaving 9 bases between them. Germline V gives CDR1 ENHRY, CDR2 SYGVKD. The CDR3 loop reads CAISESGTSSYEQYF. The CDR3 DNA follows: TGTGCCATCAGTGAGTCAGGAACTAGCTCCTACGAGCAGTACTTC.

The chain combines TRBV7-2 with TRBJ2-1; 8 nucleotides align to TRBD1. CDR3 size: 15 residues. V shed 6 bases, J shed 7 bases, and the junction held 11 bases outside the gene matches. The germline V gene encodes CDR1 SGHTA and CDR2 FQGNSA. The CDR3 loop reads CASSPGGYEKNEQFF. CDR3 sequence (DNA): TGTGCCAGCAGTCCAGGGGGCTACGAGAAAAATGAGCAGTTCTTC.

In its sample, this clone was seen a few times. The chain is built from TRBV5-1 and TRBJ1-1; tentative D call: TRBD1 (5 bases). Germline values: CDR1 SGHRS, CDR2 YFSETQ. The CDR3 is 15 residues long. The ends were cut back, 5 bases at V and 5 bases at J, with 19 bases in the middle. CDR3 nucleotides: TGCGCCAGCAGTAACTCCTCCGGGGGGGTTACTGAAGCTTTCTTT. It yields the protein CASSNSSGGVTEAFF.

This rearrangement joins TRBV7-2 to TRBJ1-4; D uncertain. Deletions cut 1 base from V and 1 base from J, with 7 bases between. From germline, CDR1 is SGHTA and CDR2 FQGNSA. The CDR3 spans 15 residues. CDR3 residues: CASSLDIVTNEKLFF. The CDR3, as DNA: TGTGCCAGCAGCTTAGATATTGTAACTAATGAAAAACTGTTTTTT. Variable domain in full (rest from reference TRBV7-2 and TRBJ1-4): GAGVSQSPSNKVTEKGKDVELRCDPISGHTALYWYRQSLGQGLEFLIYFQGNSAPDKSGLPSDRFSAERTGGSVSTLTIQRTQQEDSAVYLCASSLDIVTNEKLFFGSGTQLSVL.